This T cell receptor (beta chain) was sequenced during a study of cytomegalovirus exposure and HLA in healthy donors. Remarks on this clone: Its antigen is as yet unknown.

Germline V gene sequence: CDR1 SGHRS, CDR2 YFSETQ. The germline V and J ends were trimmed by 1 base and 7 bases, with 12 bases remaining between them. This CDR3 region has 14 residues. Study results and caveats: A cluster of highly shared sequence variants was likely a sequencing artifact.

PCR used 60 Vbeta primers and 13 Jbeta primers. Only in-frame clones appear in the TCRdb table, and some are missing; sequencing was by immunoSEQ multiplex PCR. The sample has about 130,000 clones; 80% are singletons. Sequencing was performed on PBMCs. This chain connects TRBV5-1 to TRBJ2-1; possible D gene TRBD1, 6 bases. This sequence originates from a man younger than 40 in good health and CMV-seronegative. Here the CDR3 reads CASSLSEGGNEQFF. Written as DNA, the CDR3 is TGCGCCAGCAGCTTGTCGGAAGGGGGTAATGAGCAGTTCTTC.